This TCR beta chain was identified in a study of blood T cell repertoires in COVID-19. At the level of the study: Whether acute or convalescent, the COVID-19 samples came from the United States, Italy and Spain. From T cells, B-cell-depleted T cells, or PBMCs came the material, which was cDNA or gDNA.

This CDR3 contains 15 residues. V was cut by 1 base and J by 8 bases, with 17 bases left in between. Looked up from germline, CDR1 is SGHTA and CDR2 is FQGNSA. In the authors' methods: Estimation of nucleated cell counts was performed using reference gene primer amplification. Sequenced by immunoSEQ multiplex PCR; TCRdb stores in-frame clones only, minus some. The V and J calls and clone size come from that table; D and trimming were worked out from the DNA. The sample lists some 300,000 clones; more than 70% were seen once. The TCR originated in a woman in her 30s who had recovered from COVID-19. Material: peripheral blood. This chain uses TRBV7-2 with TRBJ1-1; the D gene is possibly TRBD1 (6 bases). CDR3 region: CASSLEGGAGTEAFF. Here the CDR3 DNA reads TGTGCCAGCAGCTTAGAGGGGGGGGCAGGGACCGAAGCTTTCTTT.